The rows below give T cell receptor beta chains drawn from one sample of a study of T-cell reconstitution after alpha-beta-depleted transplantation in children. MiXCR, run by TCRdb on the PCR reads, gives a single entry per CDR3 protein. The sample contains about 400,000 distinct CDR3 sequences, about a fifth of which appear only once. Specimen: PBMCs from the stem cell graft donor, collected from the stem cell graft. The receptors come from a human donor who donated a stem cell graft to a child with acute myeloid leukemia. Both conserved end residues are part of each CDR3. The order of the fields is J gene, V gene, D gene, CDR3 protein. A D gene is named only where the DNA matches it firmly.

TRBJ2-1,TRBV25-1,TRBD2,CASSPYGLGTISNEQFF
TRBJ1-2,TRBV12-3/TRBV12-4,-,CASEADNYGYTF
TRBJ1-1,TRBV6-2/TRBV6-3,-,CASSYSSQGFEAFF
TRBJ2-6,TRBV9,-,CASSVADGNSGANVLTF
TRBJ2-7,TRBV13,-,CASRKIAAYEQYF
TRBJ1-5,TRBV10-3,-,CAISGRENQPQHF
TRBJ2-3,TRBV5-1,-,CASSLWRHPRETDTQYF
TRBJ2-3,TRBV9,TRBD2,CASSASSGRSDTQYF
TRBJ2-4,TRBV12-3/TRBV12-4,-,CASSSVPLAKNIQYF
TRBJ2-7,TRBV27,TRBD2,CASSLSVRASGYEQYF
TRBJ2-7,TRBV18,-,CASSGVGGAAAYEQYF
TRBJ2-7,TRBV20-1,TRBD1,CSARDIDGTDYEQYF
TRBJ2-3,TRBV20-1,TRBD2,CSASGRVEDTQYF
TRBJ2-5,TRBV4-3,-,CASSRTGNQETQYF